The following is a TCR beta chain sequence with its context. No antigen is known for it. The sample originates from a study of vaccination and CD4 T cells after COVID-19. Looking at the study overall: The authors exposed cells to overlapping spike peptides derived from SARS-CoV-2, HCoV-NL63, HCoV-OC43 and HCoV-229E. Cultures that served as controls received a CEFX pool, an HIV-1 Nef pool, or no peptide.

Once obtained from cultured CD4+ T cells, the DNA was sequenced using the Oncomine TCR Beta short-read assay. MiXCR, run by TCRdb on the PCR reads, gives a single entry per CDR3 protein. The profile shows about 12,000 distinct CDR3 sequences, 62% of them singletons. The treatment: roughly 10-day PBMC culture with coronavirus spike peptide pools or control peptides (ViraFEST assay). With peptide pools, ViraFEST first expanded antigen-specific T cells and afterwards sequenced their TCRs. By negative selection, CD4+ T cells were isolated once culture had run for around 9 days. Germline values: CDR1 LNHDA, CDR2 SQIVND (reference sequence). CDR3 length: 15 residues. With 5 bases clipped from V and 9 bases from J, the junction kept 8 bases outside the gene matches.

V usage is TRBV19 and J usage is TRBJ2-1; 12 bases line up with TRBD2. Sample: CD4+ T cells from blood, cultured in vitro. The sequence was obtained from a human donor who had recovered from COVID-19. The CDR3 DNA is TGTGCCAGTAGTCGACTAGCGGGGGCTCGGGGTGAGCAGTTCTTC. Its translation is CASSRLAGARGEQFF.